This T cell receptor beta chain is from a study of neurological immune-mediated disorders (dated by TCRdb to the late 2010s). As for the study more broadly: Peripheral blood TCR-beta repertoires from HTLV-I-associated myelopathy (HAM/TSP) patients, multiple sclerosis patients and healthy controls were compared by UMI-based sequencing. The cohort was made up of about 65 subjects, consisting of roughly 14 HAM/TSP patients, around 35 multiple sclerosis patients and 20 or so healthy controls. The 90 to 120 TCR-beta libraries covered PBMC samples along with longitudinal samples, technical triplicates, and paired sorted CD4+ and CD8+ T-cell subsets.

cDNA synthesis used template-switch 5'RACE with a primer carrying a 10-nucleotide random unique molecular identifier tagging each TCR transcript. Each sequencing run produced over 160 million TCR-beta sequences covering 15-18 subjects. Total RNA was extracted with the RNeasy kit. TCR-beta VDJ regions were amplified with primers for the TCR constant region and the 5'RACE anchor, using the KAPA Real-time Library Amplification kit. A first PCR added sample indexes and Illumina adaptors, and a second PCR then raised library yield. After purification with Ampure beads, the TCR product of roughly 650 bp was size-selected on a 2% E-gel SizeSelection system. Before pooling, library quality was assessed on a Bioanalyzer, concentration was determined with Qubit, and library quantification was performed with the Kapa Library Quantification kit. An Illumina HiSeq 2500 sequenced the libraries paired-end 2 x 150 bp. To increase sequence diversity, roughly 25-31% phiX was spiked into each library pool. The authors' analysis ran thus. Quality-filtered reads were processed with the UMI-based MiGEC pipeline, and over 85% of raw TCR sequences were removed by the MiGEC pipeline during error correction. IMGT germline references were used for alignment of VDJ genes, and clonotypes were defined by a unique CDR3 amino acid sequence together with V-J genes. Clonal expansion, Shannon diversity and CDR3 relatedness (CalcPairwiseDistances, ClusterSamples) were evaluated with VDJtools, and phylogenetic trees were built with CLCbio workbench. A clone was classed as expanded if it had 8 or more unique UMIs, a cutoff based on coefficient-of-variation modelling across technical triplicates. TCRdb's own reprocessing of the public reads used fastp at Q25 and MiXCR and kept productive beta chains. CDR3 protein sequences are deduplicated, and each keeps its most common genes and DNA. None of the V and J calls come from the authors' own analysis; TCRdb made them. This sample lists 84,000 or so distinct CDR3 sequences; approximately 10% were detected once. Jointly, the top ten make up about 1.7% of the sample.

This clonotype appeared many times. No antigen is known for it. No much larger clonotype is one base removed from it; base qualities were not supplied. Overall study outcomes, separate from this receptor: Expanded clones from different subjects shared no identical CDR3 amino acid sequences, which suggests that TCR-beta repertoires were private in all groups. The highest TCR clonal expansion was observed in HAM/TSP patients, whereas the lowest was observed in MS patients, even when compared with healthy controls.

V trim: 7 bases; J trim: 8 bases; unmatched bases: 12. The CDR3 sequence holds 15 residues, the cysteine and phenylalanine included. Only CDR3 DNA remains: 45 bases, in frame from the first base. Taken from the germline V gene (reference sequence), the CDR1 and CDR2 loops are MNHEY and SMNVEV. The healthy controls were volunteers from blood banks in Maryland, USA. For unsorted PBMC libraries, 2 million PBMCs were used after storage in RNAlater at -80 degrees C until RNA extraction. Peripheral blood was subjected to Ficoll-Hypaque density gradient centrifugation to isolate PBMCs, which were then cryopreserved in liquid nitrogen.

Material: PBMCs. The V gene is TRBV27 and the J gene is TRBJ2-1; TRBD1 fits 9 bases in the junction. The clonotype was recovered from a man aged 35 to 55 in good health. The nucleotides read TGTGCCAGCACCCGCGGGACAGGGAGTTTCGATGAGCAGTTCTTC. It specifies CASTRGTGSFDEQFF.